This TCR beta chain derives from a study of human T cells and chemical hapten exposure. The time point here: patch test 2, 6 weeks after DPC sensitization. Treatment of the sample: therapeutic diphenylcyclopropenone sensitization with weekly scalp DPC. This CDR3 is built from 14 residues. Germline loops: CDR1 SGDLS, CDR2 YYNGEE. J was trimmed by 5 bases and V by 2 bases; bases with no gene match: 6. Notes on the study in general: There were significantly more large CDR3 similarity clusters among expanded TCRs than among controls.

About this clonotype: The antigen is unknown.

Unique molecular identifiers were affixed to discrete cDNA molecules within the library. TCRdb reanalysed the RACE reads using MiXCR and keeps one entry per CDR3 protein. The table lists 140,000 or so distinct CDR3 sequences, about 11% of them singletons, with 1.3% to 1.5% in the top ten. The chain recombines TRBV9 with TRBJ2-7, with 8 bases lining up with TRBD1. This sequence was found in a woman between 45 and 65 years old with alopecia areata. Some clones in this sample may be carry-over from other donors' samples. The specimen comprised whole blood, sampled in connection with sensitization to the hapten diphenylcyclopropenone (DPC). CDR3 region: CASSVDRGSHEQYF. Here the CDR3 DNA reads TGTGCCAGCAGCGTCGACAGGGGTAGTCACGAGCAGTACTTC.